The subject of this entry is one TCR beta chain. This clone's antigen is unknown. Base qualities are not at hand, and no much larger clone is one base apart. Relative to germline, V is missing 2 bases and J is missing 4 bases, with 5 bases of the junction outside any gene match. The cysteine opens and the phenylalanine closes a CDR3 of 16 amino acids. The entry retains the CDR3 DNA only, 48 bases that are in frame from base 1. Per the germline V gene, MDHEN is the CDR1 and SYDVKM is the CDR2. The data stem from a study of cytomegalovirus exposure and HLA in healthy donors (TCRdb year 2017). Background for the entire study: An earlier analysis of about 530 of the donors reported around 280 Gb of sequence data and 95 million to 120 million unique TCR beta sequences obtained from some 200 million T cells. An early release that covered approximately 600 HLA-typed donors contained approximately 300 gigabases of sequencing data and tens of millions of unique TCR sequences. Among the roughly 400 genotyped donors, about 85% belonged to the genetic ancestry cluster associated with self-reported Caucasian donors. The aim of the study was to test whether cataloging public T cell receptors could identify signatures of past pathogen exposure. The T cell repertoires of several hundred subjects were profiled by immunosequencing and related to cytomegalovirus serostatus. In addition to the first cohort of approximately 670 subjects, a separate validation cohort of 100 to 150 different subjects was used. The study combined high-throughput TCR immunosequencing, statistical association of individual TCRs with disease status, and machine learning to predict cytomegalovirus infection status. A later analysis re-examined previously published TCR beta repertoires from 500 to 700 donors and added high-resolution HLA genotyping to investigate patterns of TCR occurrence. Rather than drawing on any new phenotypic data, the later analysis identified candidate immune exposures from TCR beta sequences and the way those sequences occurred across donors. An earlier analysis of about 600 of the donors used high-throughput TCR beta sequencing to judge whether each TCR beta V gene segment behaved as functional or pseudogenic. Alongside the repertoire data, information on donor age, sex, ethnicity and CMV serostatus was compiled. In a later genetic analysis, genome-wide SNP genotypes for about 55% of the roughly 670 donors were used, and that subset was treated as a discovery cohort. Every discovery cohort repertoire had been produced on one sequencing platform. HLA typing included class I and class II loci at four-digit resolution. The number of donors typed differed by locus, with roughly 620-640 for A, B, C, DRB1 and DQB1, 522 for DQA1, over 600 for DPA1, and some 470 for DPB1. About five DR-DQ haplotypes were treated as single units for association and clustering because of strong linkage in the cohort. On average, roughly 240,000 unique TCR beta nucleotide sequences were sequenced per donor among 300 to 500 genotyped donors of the cohort, with about 17% of those sequences being non-productive.

General study outcomes and caveats: A later analysis found that HLA-associated TCR beta chains were more clonally expanded and had lower generation probabilities than equally common non-associated chains. A further reported finding was that TCR beta sequences accurately predicted the HLA-A and HLA-B alleles for most subjects in the first cohort. Strong co-occurrence of HLA alleles, especially DR and DQ, made assigning TCR associations to individual alleles difficult. An association between a missense DCLRE1C variant and V-gene and J-gene trimming of TCR beta chains was found in a later genetic analysis and replicated in an independent cohort. In a later analysis, the rate of TCR association differed among HLA loci, with DRB1 alleles having the most associated TCRs and HLA-C alleles having the fewest. In an earlier analysis of approximately 600 of the donors, most TCR beta V segments were observed in productive rearrangements about 90% or about 30% of the time, broadly matching IMGT annotations. Because counts were too low, seventeen rarely observed V segments, including chromosome 9 orphons, were left out of the earlier analysis of 587 of the donors. Compared with the roughly 700-donor mean, donors in an Asian-associated ancestry cluster had fewer N-insertions in productive TCRs, according to a later genetic analysis. In a later analysis, several top co-occurrence clusters were reported to appear linked to parvovirus B19, influenza, CMV and Epstein-Barr virus. While some public TCRs were present in many individuals, most TCR sequences turned up only very rarely across donors. The authors suggested that the approach could potentially be generalized to other disease states and immunological phenotypes. Cytomegalovirus status was reported to be diagnosed by the classifier with high specificity and sensitivity in both the original and validation cohorts. Linkage disequilibrium might explain the correlated functional status among segregating V segments, but an unknown experimental factor could not be ruled out. Some IMGT-functional V segments, including TRBV6-2 and TRBV6-3, could not be distinguished by the 87-base-pair reads and were therefore excluded. Most CMV-associated TCR beta chains appeared to be HLA-restricted in a later analysis, and the HLA associations seemed to be driven largely by CMV exposure. In this cohort, only TCR beta chains were sequenced, and detectable features were limited by the absence of alpha or paired-chain data. Roughly uniform sequencing depth across donors was assumed in presence/absence analyses, although this assumption may not hold. A cluster of highly shared sequence variants was judged likely to be a technical artifact of the sequencing pipeline. Immune exposure information for the cohort was limited to CMV serostatus. A total of 164 TCR beta chains were listed by the study as associated with cytomegalovirus. Because some donors lacked HLA typing at each locus, the association tests relied only on the typed subset. Three of the identified cytomegalovirus-associated TCR beta chains were confirmed in vitro to be specific for cytomegalovirus antigens. At a false discovery rate of 0.05, a later analysis linked about 16,000 TCR beta sequences to specific HLA alleles.

The cohort comprised approximately 700 healthy bone marrow donors. At the time of sampling, all cohort members were nominally healthy, though unrecorded immune exposures were likely present. The donor tested CMV seronegative, placing the donor among the 300 to 450 seronegative members of the cohort. A peripheral blood sample was collected from each donor, and TCR beta sequencing was performed on peripheral blood mononuclear cells. The Qiagen DNeasy Blood Extraction Kit was used to extract genomic DNA from the blood cell samples. Receptors were amplified or captured by the immunoSEQ multiplex PCR assay. The multiplex PCR relied on a mix of 60 forward primers for TCR Vbeta segments and 13 reverse primers for TCR Jbeta segments. Amplification of the CDR3 region of rearranged TCR beta genes was performed with a multiplex PCR assay on genomic DNA. The amplified TCR beta libraries were sequenced on the Illumina HiSeq System as 87-base-pair reads. In the original analysis: A later analysis counted tens of millions of unique TCR beta chains across the 550 to 800 repertoires, and 10 million to 12 million of these chains were shared by at least two donors. Raw reads were error-corrected and collapsed into unique sequences with a nearest-neighbor algorithm that merged closely related sequences to remove PCR and sequencing errors. V, D and J gene segments were assigned by aligning CDR3 sequences to IMGT reference sequences. For a sequence to be retained, a match of at least six nucleotides was required to both a V gene segment and a J gene segment. A rearrangement counted as productive if the CDR3 had no stop codons and remained in frame with V and J, and every other rearrangement counted as non-productive. CDR3 was defined by IMGT convention, running from the second conserved V-encoded cysteine to the conserved J-encoded phenylalanine. The earlier analysis of 587 of the donors excluded sequences that lacked an unambiguous match to a single V gene segment. In an earlier analysis of some 590 of the donors, V segments were called functional above 56.7% productive rearrangements and were called segregating when the between-donor standard deviation exceeded 5%. To diagnose cytomegalovirus status from the catalog of TCR beta chain sequences, a statistical classification framework was built. V and J gene assignment, in a later analysis, came from comparing TCR nucleotide sequences with IMGT/GENE-DB human TR gene sequences. The TCRdist pipeline was used in a later analysis to assign CDR3 sequences and most-parsimonious VDJ recombination scenarios. In a later analysis, every TCR beta chain was defined by the combination of its CDR3 amino acid sequence and its V-gene family, and reads without a unique V-gene family were dropped. In a later analysis, 550 to 650 highly shared, low-generation-probability nucleotide sequences were removed to address suspected cross-contamination and a sequencing artifact. In a later analysis, a clonal expansion index was calculated for each public chain from normalized within-repertoire ranks of inferred template counts. A later analysis computed generation probabilities with a VDJ recombination model fitted to out-of-frame rearrangements, and checked the results against IGoR. In a later analysis, hypergeometric tests were used to score TCR-TCR, TCR-HLA and TCR-CMV co-occurrence, with a repertoire-size bias correction applied to TCR pairs. False discovery rates were estimated in a later analysis by permuting HLA or CMV assignments 20 times. In a later analysis, co-occurring TCRs were grouped with DBSCAN, and TCRdist sequence similarity was added when clustering was performed within HLA-allele-positive subsets. For co-occurrence clustering, repertoires with fewer than 30,000 or more than 120,000 public chains were excluded, along with a handful of repertoires with anomalous nucleotide sharing. In TCRdb, the immuneACCESS table is reduced to in-frame sequences with V and J assigned. These tables do not hold every clone; where another copy was compared, an unresolved V gene accounts for under half, and the others remain unexplained. The DNA gave D and trimming, while V, J and clone size come from that table. This sample holds 210,000 or so clones; around 83% were observed only once. About 1.4% of the sample is held by the ten biggest clonotypes.

The rearranged segments are TRBV28 and TRBJ2-2; 9 bases in the junction line up with TRBD1. The sample comprised PBMCs. The clonotype was recovered from a girl between 5 and 17 years old in good health and CMV-seronegative. The bases read TGTGCCAGCAGTTTACCGGGACAGGGTTTCACCGGGGAGCTGTTTTTT. Its product reads: CASSLPGQGFTGELFF.